This TCR beta chain was captured in a study of vaccination effects on CD4 cells after COVID-19. Here immunoSEQ multiplex PCR was the method, and the copy in TCRdb shows in-frame clones only, minus some. The sample lists under 85,000 clones; under 80% were seen once. Germline trimming cut 4 bases from V and 7 bases from J; bases unmatched to any gene: 4. Per germline, CDR1 LNHNV and CDR2 YYDKDF (reference sequence). This CDR3 comprises 14 residues. Expansion of antigen-specific CD4+ T cells with viral peptide pools was carried out by the ViraFEST assay before sequencing. Scientists isolated CD4+ T cells after a roughly 10-day culture period ended. Two-dose vaccination with either BNT162b2 or mRNA-1273 was given to the participants. Cultures of about 2 million PBMC per well contained roughly 9.4 IU/ml IL-2 plus 10 ug/ml peptides. As concerns this clone: Its specificity is unknown.

The receptor comes from a human donor who received a COVID-19 vaccine. The material sequenced was CD4+ T cells from PBMCs cultured with HCoV-OC43 spike peptides, taken after COVID-19 vaccination. Subset here: HCoV-OC43 spike overlapping peptide pool stimulation. The V and J genes are TRBV15 and TRBJ1-6, with 7 bases aligning to TRBD1. CDR3 nucleotide sequence: TGTGCCACCAGCATGGACAGGAAAAATTCACCCCTCCACTTT. As protein: CATSMDRKNSPLHF.